These 26 T cell receptor beta chains were all obtained from the same sample, sequenced in a study of CD8 T cells in ankylosing spondylitis. Study results and limitations: Roughly eight highly homologous variants made up a TCR beta motif that seemed to typify ankylosing spondylitis blood.

These receptors' targets are unknown. TCRdb recomputed calls from the 5' RACE reads with MiXCR, one row per CDR3 protein. Of 300,000 to 400,000 distinct CDR3 sequences in the sample, about 20% were seen once. Sample: blood, either unsorted or a sorted T cell fraction (not recorded which). The receptors originated from a male donor with ankylosing spondylitis.

This clonotype was picked up a small number of times. The gene calls are TRBV7-9 and TRBJ2-7, with D maybe TRBD2 (6 bases). From germline, CDR1 is SEHNR and CDR2 FQNEAQ (reference sequence). Trimming shortened V by 5 bases and J by 5 bases, and 19 bases separated the two germline ends. The CDR3 is 15 residues long. The chain's CDR3 is CASSRVRGGFNEQYF. Written as DNA, the CDR3 is TGTGCCAGCAGCCGCGTCCGCGGAGGGTTCAACGAGCAGTACTTC.

This clonotype was counted a few times. The genes are TRBV5-1 and TRBJ1-5; D might be TRBD1 (5 bases). With 0 bases removed from V and 5 bases from J, the gap between germline ends came to 9 bases. This CDR3 is 14 amino acids long. Germline V CDR1 and CDR2: SGHRS, YFSETQ. DNA of the CDR3: TGCGCCAGCAGCTTGGTGGCAGGGCATCAGCCCCAGCATTTT. This codes for CASSLVAGHQPQHF.

This clonotype was seen a few times. This sequence joins TRBV5-1 and TRBJ2-3; TRBD1 agrees at 8 bases. V gave up 4 bases and J gave up 0 bases; unmatched junction bases: 4. The V gene's germline CDR1 is SGHRS and CDR2 YFSETQ. The CDR3 covers 15 residues. The CDR3 region has the DNA TGCGCCAGCAGCCCGTGGACAGGGAGCACAGATACGCAGTATTTT. Protein product: CASSPWTGSTDTQYF.

J is TRBJ2-7 and V is TRBV6-5; D possibly corresponds to TRBD2 (6 bases). This CDR3 is 14 amino acids long. The ends were cut back, 2 bases at V and 3 bases at J, with 11 bases in the middle. Germline CDR1 reads MNHEY; CDR2 reads SVGAGI. The CDR3 DNA follows: TGTGCCAGCAGTTACGGTCTGGGGGGCTACGAGCAGTACTTC. It encodes CASSYGLGGYEQYF.

This sequence joins TRBV20-1 and TRBJ2-1; D is ambiguous. Trimming shortened V by 3 bases and J by 4 bases, and 13 bases separated the two germline ends. CDR1 and CDR2 (germline): DFQATT, SNEGSKA (reference sequence). The CDR3 contains 14 residues. For the CDR3, the DNA is TGCAGTGCTAGTTACGCCTCGGTATACAATGAGCAGTTCTTC. It specifies CSASYASVYNEQFF.

The genes are TRBV12-3 or TRBV12-4 and TRBJ2-1; 9 nucleotides agree with TRBD2. V was pared by 3 bases and J by 6 bases, with 15 bases of the junction left unmatched. The CDR3 runs to 18 residues. The CDR3 loop reads CASSFNWYGGRVSNEQFF. CDR3 DNA sequence: TGTGCCAGCAGTTTTAATTGGTACGGCGGGAGGGTGTCCAATGAGCAGTTCTTC.

The rearrangement joins TRBV5-1 to TRBJ1-2, with TRBD1 identical over 7 bases. The germline V gene encodes CDR1 SGHRS and CDR2 YFSETQ. V gave up 3 bases and J gave up 4 bases; unmatched junction bases: 12. The length of the CDR3 is 16 residues. The DNA for the CDR3 is TGCGCCAGCAGCTCACAAGCAGGGGGAACTGTCTATGGCTACACCTTC. This sequence encodes CASSSQAGGTVYGYTF.

This clonotype was detected once. The genes are TRBV5-4 and TRBJ2-1; the match to TRBD2 covers 13 bases. V gave up 7 bases and J gave up 6 bases; unmatched junction bases: 7. This CDR3 spans 15 amino acids. CDR1 and CDR2 from the germline V gene are SGHNT and YYREEE (reference sequence). The CDR3 loop reads CASRLGTSGANEQFF. The CDR3 DNA reads TGTGCCAGCCGCCTCGGGACTAGCGGGGCCAATGAGCAGTTCTTC.

This clonotype came up a few times. The chain carries TRBV6-2 or TRBV6-3 and TRBJ2-3; 8 positions agree with TRBD2. The germline V gene has CDR1 MNHEY and CDR2 SVGEGT. V lost 7 bases, J lost 11 bases, and 11 bases stayed unmatched. CDR3 size: 13 residues. In DNA, the CDR3 is TGTGCCAGCACCCTACCCCTAGCGGGTGTGCAGTATTTT. Encoded protein: CASTLPLAGVQYF.

The rearrangement joins TRBV28 to TRBJ2-7, with 10 bases aligning to TRBD2. Germline lookup yields CDR1 MDHEN and CDR2 SYDVKM. V was pared by 5 bases and J by 6 bases, with 7 bases of the junction left unmatched. This CDR3 is 14 amino acids long. The chain's CDR3 is CASSPSLAGVEQYF. The DNA for the CDR3 is TGTGCCAGCAGTCCAAGTCTAGCGGGAGTCGAGCAGTACTTC.

V is TRBV5-1 and J is TRBJ2-3; possible D gene TRBD1, 5 bases. V gave up 4 bases and J gave up 0 bases, with 6 bases separating them. The germline CDR1 and CDR2 sequences are SGHRS and YFSETQ. The CDR3 length is 13 residues. In DNA, the CDR3 is TGCGCCAGCAGCGGGGCGAGCACAGATACGCAGTATTTT. Translation: CASSGASTDTQYF.

This clonotype has only one observation. This chain connects TRBV18 to TRBJ2-7, with 8 bases lining up with TRBD1. CDR1 is KGHSH and CDR2 is LQKENI in the germline V gene. V shed 4 bases, J shed 2 bases, and the junction held 4 bases outside the gene matches. The CDR3 spans 14 residues. The CDR3 reads CASSRRGQAYEQYF. The CDR3 DNA follows: TGTGCCAGCTCACGCCGGGGACAGGCCTACGAGCAGTACTTC.

The rearrangement links TRBV20-1 to TRBJ2-1; 10 bases are a match to TRBD2. With V trimmed by 1 base and J by 3 bases, 9 bases remained unmatched. Germline CDR1 DFQATT, CDR2 SNEGSKA (reference sequence). The CDR3 has 17 residues. CDR3 DNA sequence: TGCAGTGCTAGAGCCTTTCCGGGACTAGCGAACTACAATGAGCAGTTCTTC. It specifies CSARAFPGLANYNEQFF.

This clonotype came up a few times. The chain joins TRBV29-1 to TRBJ2-1; TRBD1 or TRBD2 may be the D gene (6 bases each). CDR3 length: 14 residues. V was clipped by 6 bases and J by 7 bases, with 19 bases between them. Germline CDR1 SQVTM, CDR2 ANQGSEA. Written as DNA, the CDR3 is TGCAGCGTCGGGTACAGGAGGGGGATAAATGAGCAGTTCTTC. Amino acids: CSVGYRRGINEQFF.

This clonotype was found a few times. The CDR3 is CSASGGGYGYTF. In DNA form, the CDR3 reads TGCAGTGCTTCAGGGGGCGGCTATGGCTACACCTTC. The chain has TRBV20-1 and TRBJ1-2; 8 nucleotides match TRBD1. The germline V gene encodes CDR1 DFQATT and CDR2 SNEGSKA (reference sequence). The trim removed 5 bases at V and 4 bases at J, leaving 3 bases unmatched. The CDR3 totals 12 residues.

The gene calls are TRBV18 and TRBJ1-1, with D hard to call. Germline V gene data show CDR1 as KGHSH and CDR2 as LQKENI. Trimming took off 5 bases at V and 4 bases at J, with 17 bases between the two ends. The CDR3 has 15 residues. The CDR3 spells CASSKGGNGGTEAFF. DNA for the CDR3: TGTGCCAGCTCAAAAGGAGGGAACGGCGGCACTGAAGCTTTCTTT.

The chain carries TRBV20-1 and TRBJ2-5, with TRBD1 as a possible D gene (5 bases). Germline V gene sequence: CDR1 DFQATT, CDR2 SNEGSKA (reference sequence). V gave up 0 bases and J gave up 1 base, with 15 bases separating them. The length of the CDR3 is 16 residues. The CDR3 sequence: CSARDQGRAFQETQYF. The CDR3 DNA reads TGCAGTGCTAGAGATCAGGGCAGGGCCTTCCAAGAGACCCAGTACTTC.

This clonotype has just a few counts. This rearrangement joins TRBV27 to TRBJ2-1, with D perhaps TRBD1 (6 bases). The germline V gene has CDR1 MNHEY and CDR2 SMNVEV (reference sequence). The V and J ends lost 5 bases and 4 bases respectively, with 15 bases between them. This CDR3 is built from 15 residues. This CDR3 reads CASSLTGTLYNEQFF. The CDR3 DNA is TGTGCCAGCAGTCTCACAGGGACCCTATACAATGAGCAGTTCTTC.

The chain recombines TRBV20-1 with TRBJ1-5; 8 positions agree with TRBD1. J was trimmed by 6 bases and V by 2 bases; bases with no gene match: 9. The germline V gene has CDR1 DFQATT and CDR2 SNEGSKA (reference sequence). CDR3 size: 15 residues. DNA for the CDR3: TGCAGTGCTAGAAACCCAACAGGGGGAGGTCAGCCCCAGCATTTT. This codes for CSARNPTGGGQPQHF.

This clonotype came up a few times. This chain links TRBV3-1 with TRBJ2-5; 10 bases are a match to TRBD2. Per the germline V gene, CDR1 is LGHDT and CDR2 is YNNKEL (reference sequence). The CDR3 spans 15 residues. Germline trimming cut 7 bases from V and 4 bases from J; bases unmatched to any gene: 9. The CDR3 region has the DNA TGTGCCAGCAATTTTGGAAGCGGGAGGGGAGAGACCCAGTACTTC. Translated: CASNFGSGRGETQYF.

This clonotype was seen only a few times. The chain employs TRBV29-1 and TRBJ2-2; TRBD1 agrees at 12 bases. This CDR3 contains 18 residues. V was pared by 7 bases and J by 0 bases, with 12 bases of the junction left unmatched. From germline, CDR1 is SQVTM and CDR2 ANQGSEA. The CDR3 spells CSAEGTGGPKPNTGELFF. The CDR3 coding sequence is TGCAGCGCCGAGGGGACAGGGGGCCCAAAACCGAACACCGGGGAGCTGTTTTTT.

This clonotype has a handful of counts. The chain couples TRBV25-1 to TRBJ2-7; D is ambiguous. The CDR3 has 13 amino acids. The germline gives CDR1 MGHDK, CDR2 SYGVNS. V lost 1 base and J lost 4, with 8 bases in between. CDR3 coding DNA: TGTGCCAGCAGTGAATTTGGTTTATACGAGCAGTACTTC. Its translation: CASSEFGLYEQYF.

In its sample, this clonotype was seen a few times. The V gene is TRBV5-5, the J gene TRBJ1-1; 7 nucleotides agree with TRBD1. Germline V gives CDR1 SGHKS, CDR2 YYEKEE (reference sequence). Losses at the gene ends were 0 bases for V and 1 base for J; bases not matched to a gene: 3. This CDR3 comprises 15 residues. CDR3 amino acids: CASSLGDSGNTEAFF. CDR3 nucleotides: TGTGCCAGCAGCTTGGGGGACAGTGGGAACACTGAAGCTTTCTTT.

The rearrangement joins TRBV11-3 to TRBJ1-1; 8 nucleotides agree with TRBD1. V was pared by 5 bases and J by 7 bases, with 9 bases of the junction left unmatched. The V gene's germline CDR1 is SGHNT and CDR2 YENEEA. The CDR3 totals 14 residues. This CDR3 is CASSAGQGASEAFF. The CDR3, as DNA: TGTGCCAGCAGCGCCGGGCAGGGGGCGAGTGAAGCTTTCTTT.

There are a few counts of this clonotype. The chain carries TRBV2 and TRBJ2-7; D is undetermined. CDR3 length equals 12 residues. Trimming cost V 3 bases and J 3 bases, with 6 bases left between them. Looked up from germline, CDR1 is SNHLY and CDR2 is FYNNEI. Here the CDR3 reads CASSDEIYEQYF. CDR3 coding DNA: TGTGCCAGCAGTGACGAGATCTACGAGCAGTACTTC.

CDR3 loop: CASSQLSLPRNSPLHF. The DNA for the CDR3 is TGCGCCAGCAGCCAACTCAGTCTCCCGAGGAATTCACCCCTCCACTTT. V usage is TRBV4-1 and J usage is TRBJ1-6; D is unclear. The CDR3 is made up of 16 amino acids. Germline assignment: CDR1 MGHRA and CDR2 YSYEKL. V was clipped by 2 bases and J by 7 bases, with 15 bases between them.